This T cell receptor beta chain stems from a study of shared clonotypes between healthy human individuals. Remarks on this clone: Its antigen is undetermined.

Method: immunoSEQ multiplex PCR; TCRdb's copy keeps in-frame clones and lacks some. The table shows 1,500,000 or so clones, with around 95% occurring only once. Study-level findings and limits: Among non-shared clonotypes, generation probabilities were lower than among those shared by all four donors. Shared clonotypes: about 5.3% naive CD4, about 4% naive CD8, 2.3% memory CD4, under 0.5% memory CD8.

Nashville, Tennessee was home to all donors, each a Caucasian adult. Naive CD45RA+ and memory CD45RA-negative subsets were split from CD4+ cells. V lost 3 bases to trimming and J lost 0 bases; unmatched junction nucleotides: 6. Germline CDR1 and CDR2: WSHSY and SAAADI. CDR3 length: 16 amino acids. The sample was naive CD4+ T cells sorted from blood. This sample's subset: CD45RA+ positively selected. The rearrangement links TRBV10-2 to TRBJ2-5, with 8 nucleotides matching TRBD2. The sequence was collected from a man aged 25 to 40 in good health. For the CDR3, the DNA is TGCGCCAGCAGTGACCCGACTAGCGCCCACCAAGAGACCCAGTACTTC. As protein: CASSDPTSAHQETQYF.